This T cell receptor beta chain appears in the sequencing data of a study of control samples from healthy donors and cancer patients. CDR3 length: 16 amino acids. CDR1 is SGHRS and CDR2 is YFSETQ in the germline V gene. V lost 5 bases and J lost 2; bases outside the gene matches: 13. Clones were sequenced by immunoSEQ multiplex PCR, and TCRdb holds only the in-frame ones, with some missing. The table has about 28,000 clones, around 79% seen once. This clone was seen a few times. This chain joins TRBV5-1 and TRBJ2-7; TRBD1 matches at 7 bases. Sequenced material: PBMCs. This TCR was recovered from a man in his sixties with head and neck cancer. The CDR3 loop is CASRNPGQTPTYEQYF. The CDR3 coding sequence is TGCGCCAGCAGGAATCCGGGACAGACACCTACCTACGAGCAGTACTTC.